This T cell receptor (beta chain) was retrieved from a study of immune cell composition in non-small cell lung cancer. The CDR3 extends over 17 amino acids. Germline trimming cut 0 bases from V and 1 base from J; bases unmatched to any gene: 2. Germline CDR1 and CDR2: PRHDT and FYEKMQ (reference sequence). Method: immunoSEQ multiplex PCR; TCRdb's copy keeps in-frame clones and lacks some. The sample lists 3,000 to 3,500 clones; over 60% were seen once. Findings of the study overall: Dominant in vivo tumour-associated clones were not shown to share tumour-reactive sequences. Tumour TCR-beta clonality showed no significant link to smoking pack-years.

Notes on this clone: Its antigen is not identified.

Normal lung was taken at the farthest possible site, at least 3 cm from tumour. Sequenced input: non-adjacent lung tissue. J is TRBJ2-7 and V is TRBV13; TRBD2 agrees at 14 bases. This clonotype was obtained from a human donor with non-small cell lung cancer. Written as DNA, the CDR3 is TGTGCCAGCAGCTTAGGGACTAGCGGGGGGGATTCCTACGAGCAGTACTTC. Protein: CASSLGTSGGDSYEQYF.